These 14 T cell receptor beta chains were all obtained from the same sample, sequenced in a study of blood T cell repertoires in COVID-19. The assay was immunoSEQ multiplex PCR, and TCRdb's table has in-frame clones only and misses some. The sample holds 340,000 or so clones, around 83% seen once. The material sequenced was peripheral blood. Receptors were obtained from a man aged 25 to 45 with active or convalescent COVID-19.

The rearrangement uses TRBV28 and TRBJ2-3, with 7 positions matching TRBD2. CDR1 and CDR2 (germline): MDHEN, SYDVKM. The V gene end was trimmed by 2 bases and the J gene end by 6 bases; junction bases not matched to a gene: 5. The length of the CDR3 is 14 residues. DNA for the CDR3: TGTGCCAGCAGTTTACCAGGGCGGGGGGATACGCAGTATTTT. Translated, it gives CASSLPGRGDTQYF. The entire variable domain, with the rest obtained from reference TRBV28 and TRBJ2-3, is as follows: DVKVTQSSRYLVKRTGEKVFLECVQDMDHENMFWYRQDPGLGLRLIYFSYDVKMKEKGDIPEGYSVSREKKERFSLILESASTNQTSMYLCASSLPGRGDTQYFGPGTRLTVL.

The V call is TRBV5-6, the J call TRBJ1-1; tentatively, D is TRBD1 (5 bases). Germline CDR1 and CDR2: SGHDT and YYEEEE. CDR3 length: 15 amino acids. V was cut by 4 bases and J by 3 bases, with 16 bases left in between. CDR3: CASSAPGLTYTEAFF. CDR3 in DNA: TGTGCCAGCAGCGCTCCGGGACTAACCTACACTGAAGCTTTCTTT.

This rearrangement joins TRBV5-1 to TRBJ2-1, with D hard to call. V lost 4 bases to trimming and J lost 5 bases, with 7 bases between them. Germline-derived CDR1 and CDR2 are SGHRS and YFSETQ. This CDR3 region has 12 residues. CDR3 sequence reads: CASSQTNNEQFF. The CDR3 DNA sequence: TGCGCCAGCAGCCAAACTAACAATGAGCAGTTCTTC.

The genes are TRBV19 and TRBJ2-2; 8 positions agree with TRBD1. This CDR3 is built from 17 residues. Losses at the gene ends were 3 bases for V and 3 bases for J; bases not matched to a gene: 9. Germline V gene sequence: CDR1 LNHDA, CDR2 SQIVND (reference sequence). The CDR3 reads CASSIGQGFLYTGELFF. In DNA form, the CDR3 reads TGTGCCAGTAGTATCGGACAGGGCTTCCTCTACACCGGGGAGCTGTTTTTT.

The chain recombines TRBV5-1 with TRBJ2-3, with 9 bases fitting TRBD1. CDR3 length equals 14 residues. Per germline, CDR1 SGHRS and CDR2 YFSETQ. V lost 4 bases and J lost 4; bases outside the gene matches: 4. CDR3 amino acids: CASSPGQGSDTQYF. The CDR3 coding sequence is TGCGCCAGCAGCCCCGGACAGGGGTCAGATACGCAGTATTTT. The full variable domain, in which reference TRBV5-1 and TRBJ2-3 provide the parts outside the CDR3, is KAGVTQTPRYLIKTRGQQVTLSCSPISGHRSVSWYQQTPGQGLQFLFEYFSETQRNKGNFPGRFSGRQFSNSRSEMNVSTLELGDSALYLCASSPGQGSDTQYFGPGTRLTVL.

This chain links TRBV4-1 with TRBJ2-5, with TRBD1 identical over 8 bases. In germline, CDR1 is MGHRA, CDR2 YSYEKL. The length of the CDR3 is 17 residues. Germline trimming cut 0 bases from V and 5 bases from J; bases unmatched to any gene: 11. The CDR3 DNA follows: TGCGCCAGCAGCCAAGATCGCGGCAGGGGGCGTGGGGAGACCCAGTACTTC. Its protein product is CASSQDRGRGRGETQYF.

The chain combines TRBV7-9 with TRBJ2-2; D gene ambiguous. V was trimmed by 5 bases and J by 6 bases, leaving 10 bases between them. The germline gives CDR1 SEHNR, CDR2 FQNEAQ (reference sequence). This CDR3 has 13 residues. CDR3 loop: CASSRDKAGELFF. CDR3 nucleotide sequence: TGTGCCAGCAGCCGCGACAAAGCCGGGGAGCTGTTTTTT.

The chain couples TRBV27 to TRBJ2-7, with a weak D call TRBD2 (6 bases). There are 16 residues in the CDR3. The germline V gene has CDR1 MNHEY and CDR2 SMNVEV (reference sequence). Trimming shortened V by 6 bases and J by 6 bases, and 24 bases separated the two germline ends. This CDR3 reads CASSTLASVPVFEQYF. CDR3 sequence (DNA): TGTGCCAGCAGCACCCTAGCGAGCGTTCCGGTTTTCGAGCAGTACTTC.

Here the CDR3 reads CAWASGANQPQHF. CDR3 sequence (DNA): TGTGCCTGGGCTTCAGGGGCCAATCAGCCCCAGCATTTT. The rearrangement links TRBV30 to TRBJ1-5, with D possibly matching TRBD1 (6 bases). Germline CDR1 is GTSNPN and CDR2 is SVGIG (reference sequence). The V end lost 5 bases, the J end lost 3 bases, and 11 bases lay between the germline ends. CDR3 length: 13 amino acids.

This clone was counted many times. The chain uses TRBV2 and TRBJ2-2, with D possibly matching TRBD2 (6 bases). V gave up 7 bases and J gave up 0 bases, with 9 bases separating them. This CDR3 has 14 residues. Germline V gene sequence: CDR1 SNHLY, CDR2 FYNNEI. CDR3 bases: TGTGCCAGCACTCGACTAGCGAACACCGGGGAGCTGTTTTTT. This translates into CASTRLANTGELFF.

The rearrangement uses TRBV7-9 and TRBJ1-6; D uncertain. Deletions cut 5 bases from V and 5 bases from J, with 10 bases between. The length of the CDR3 is 14 residues. CDR1 is SEHNR, CDR2 FQNEAQ, per germline (reference sequence). CDR3 coding DNA: TGTGCCAGCAGCGTTGGAGAGAATAATTCACCCCTCCACTTT. Protein: CASSVGENNSPLHF.

The chain has TRBV3-1 (or the pseudogene TRBV3-2) and TRBJ2-2; D is perhaps TRBD2 (6 bases). This CDR3 comprises 14 residues. The V end lost 2 bases, the J end lost 7 bases, and 11 bases lay between the germline ends. Per the germline V gene, CDR1 is LGHDT and CDR2 is YNNKEL (reference sequence). CDR3 protein: CASSQNRRDGELFF. In nucleotides, the CDR3 is TGTGCCAGCAGCCAAAATCGGCGGGACGGGGAGCTGTTTTTT.

The genes are TRBV12-3 or TRBV12-4 and TRBJ2-7; tentatively, D is TRBD1 (5 bases). This CDR3 region has 12 residues. The germline V and J ends were trimmed by 4 bases and 6 bases, with 10 bases remaining between them. CDR3 protein: CASSWNQGEQYF. DNA for the CDR3: TGTGCCAGCAGTTGGAACCAGGGCGAGCAGTACTTC.

CDR3 amino acids: CASSPHFQETQYF. The CDR3 coding sequence is TGTGCCAGCAGCCCCCATTTCCAAGAGACCCAGTACTTC. This chain joins TRBV2 and TRBJ2-5, with unresolved D. Trimming removed 6 bases from V and 1 base from J, with 9 bases in between. Germline lookup yields CDR1 SNHLY and CDR2 FYNNEI. The CDR3 is 13 amino acids.